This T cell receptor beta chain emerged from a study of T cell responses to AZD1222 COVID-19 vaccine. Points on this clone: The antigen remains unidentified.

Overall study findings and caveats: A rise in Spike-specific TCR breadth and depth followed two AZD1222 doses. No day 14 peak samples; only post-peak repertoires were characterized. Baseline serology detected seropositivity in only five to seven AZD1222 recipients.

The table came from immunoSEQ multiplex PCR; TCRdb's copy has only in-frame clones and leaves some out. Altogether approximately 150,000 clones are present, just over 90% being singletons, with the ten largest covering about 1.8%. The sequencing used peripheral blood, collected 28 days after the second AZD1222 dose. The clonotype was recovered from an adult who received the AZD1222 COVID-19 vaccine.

The CDR3, as DNA: TGTGCCAGCAGTGTCCGGGGAGGGCCTCAAGAGACCCAGTACTTC. Its translation: CASSVRGGPQETQYF. The V gene is TRBV2, the J gene TRBJ2-5, with 7 bases aligning to TRBD2. This CDR3 has 15 residues. V trimming: 4 bases; J trimming: 2 bases; junction bases outside the gene matches: 7. The germline gives CDR1 SNHLY, CDR2 FYNNEI.